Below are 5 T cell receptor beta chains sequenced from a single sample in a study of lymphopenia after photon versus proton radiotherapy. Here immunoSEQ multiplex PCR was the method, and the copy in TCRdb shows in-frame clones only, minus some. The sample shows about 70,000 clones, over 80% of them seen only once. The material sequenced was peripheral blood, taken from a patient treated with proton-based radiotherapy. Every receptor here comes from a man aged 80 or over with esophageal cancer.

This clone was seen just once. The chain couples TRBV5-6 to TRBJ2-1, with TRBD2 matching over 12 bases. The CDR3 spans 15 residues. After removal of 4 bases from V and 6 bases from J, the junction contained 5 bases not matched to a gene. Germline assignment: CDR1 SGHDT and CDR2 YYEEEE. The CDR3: CASSPGLAGPNEQFF. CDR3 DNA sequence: TGTGCCAGCAGCCCCGGACTAGCGGGACCCAATGAGCAGTTCTTC.

The CDR3 sequence is CAWSAAGGQDYGYTF. CDR3 DNA sequence: TGTGCCTGGAGCGCAGCCGGGGGGCAGGACTATGGCTACACCTTC. V and J are TRBV30 and TRBJ1-2, with TRBD1 as a possible D gene (6 bases). V lost 3 bases and J lost 3, with 17 bases in between. Germline V gene sequence: CDR1 GTSNPN, CDR2 SVGIG (reference sequence). CDR3 length: 15 residues.

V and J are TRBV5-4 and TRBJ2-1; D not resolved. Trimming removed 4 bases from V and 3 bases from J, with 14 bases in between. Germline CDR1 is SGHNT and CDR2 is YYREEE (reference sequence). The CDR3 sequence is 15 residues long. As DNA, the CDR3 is TGTGCCAGCAGCACAGAGTCGGGCCGCTACAATGAGCAGTTCTTC. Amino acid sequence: CASSTESGRYNEQFF. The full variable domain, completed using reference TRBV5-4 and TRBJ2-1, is ETGVTQSPTHLIKTRGQQVTLRCSSQSGHNTVSWYQQALGQGPQFIFQYYREEENGRGNFPPRFSGLQFPNYSSELNVNALELDDSALYLCASSTESGRYNEQFFGPGTRLTVL.

DNA of the CDR3: TGTGCCAGTAGCCTCAAAGGGCAGGGAACCTCTGGAAACACCATATATTTT. Amino acid sequence: CASSLKGQGTSGNTIYF. V is TRBV19 and J is TRBJ1-3, with D tentatively TRBD1 (5 bases). With 6 bases removed from V and 0 bases from J, the gap between germline ends came to 18 bases. The CDR3 covers 17 residues. In germline, CDR1 is LNHDA, CDR2 SQIVND (reference sequence). Supplemented by reference TRBV19 and TRBJ1-3, the full variable domain reads DGGITQSPKYLFRKEGQNVTLSCEQNLNHDAMYWYRQDPGQGLRLIYYSQIVNDFQKGDIAEGYSVSREKKESFPLTVTSAQKNPTAFYLCASSLKGQGTSGNTIYFGEGSWLTVV.

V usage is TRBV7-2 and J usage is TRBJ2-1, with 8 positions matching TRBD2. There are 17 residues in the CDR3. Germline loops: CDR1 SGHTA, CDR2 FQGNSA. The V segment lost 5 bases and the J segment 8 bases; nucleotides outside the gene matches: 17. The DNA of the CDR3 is TGTGCCAGCAGCCACATGGGAACTAGCGGCGATTTTTATGAGCAGTTCTTC. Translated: CASSHMGTSGDFYEQFF.